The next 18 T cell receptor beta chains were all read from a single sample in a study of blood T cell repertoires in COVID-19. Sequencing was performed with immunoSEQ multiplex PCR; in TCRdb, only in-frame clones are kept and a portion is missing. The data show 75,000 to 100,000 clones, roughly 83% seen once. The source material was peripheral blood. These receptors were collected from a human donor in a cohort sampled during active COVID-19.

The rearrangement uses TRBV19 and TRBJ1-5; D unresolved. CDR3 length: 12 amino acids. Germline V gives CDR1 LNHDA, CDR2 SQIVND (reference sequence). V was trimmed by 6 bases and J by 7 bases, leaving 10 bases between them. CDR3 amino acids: CASSPPRQPQHF. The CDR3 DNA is TGTGCCAGTAGCCCTCCCCGGCAGCCCCAGCATTTT.

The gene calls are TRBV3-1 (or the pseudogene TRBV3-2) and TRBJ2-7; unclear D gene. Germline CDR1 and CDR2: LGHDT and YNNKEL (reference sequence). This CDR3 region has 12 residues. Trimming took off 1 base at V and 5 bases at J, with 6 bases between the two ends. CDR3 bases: TGTGCCAGCAGCCAAGTGAGGCACGAGCAGTACTTC. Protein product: CASSQVRHEQYF.

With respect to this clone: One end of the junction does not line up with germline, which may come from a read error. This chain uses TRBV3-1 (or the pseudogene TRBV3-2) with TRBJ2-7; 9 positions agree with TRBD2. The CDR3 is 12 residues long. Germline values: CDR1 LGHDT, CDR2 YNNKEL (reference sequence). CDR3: CASSQEGTSLFF. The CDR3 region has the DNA TGTGCCAGCAGCCAAGAGGGGACTAGCCTTTTCTTC.

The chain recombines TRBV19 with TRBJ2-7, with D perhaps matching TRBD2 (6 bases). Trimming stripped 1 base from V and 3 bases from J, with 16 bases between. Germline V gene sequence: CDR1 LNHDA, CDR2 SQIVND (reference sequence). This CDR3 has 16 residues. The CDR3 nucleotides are TGTGCCAGTAGTATAGGGGGAGGCGGCAGGGTCTACGAGCAGTACTTC. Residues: CASSIGGGGRVYEQYF.

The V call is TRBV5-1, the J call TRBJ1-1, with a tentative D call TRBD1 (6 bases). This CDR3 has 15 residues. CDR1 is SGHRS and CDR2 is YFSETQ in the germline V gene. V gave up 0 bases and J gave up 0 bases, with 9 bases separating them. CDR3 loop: CASSLEAGVNTEAFF. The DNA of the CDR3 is TGCGCCAGCAGCTTGGAGGCAGGGGTGAACACTGAAGCTTTCTTT.

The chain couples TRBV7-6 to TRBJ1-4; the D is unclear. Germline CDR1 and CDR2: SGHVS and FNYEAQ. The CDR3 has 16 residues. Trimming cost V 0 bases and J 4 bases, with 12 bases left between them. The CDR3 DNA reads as TGTGCCAGCAGCTTAGCGTACGGAGGCCATAATGAAAAACTGTTTTTT. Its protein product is CASSLAYGGHNEKLFF.

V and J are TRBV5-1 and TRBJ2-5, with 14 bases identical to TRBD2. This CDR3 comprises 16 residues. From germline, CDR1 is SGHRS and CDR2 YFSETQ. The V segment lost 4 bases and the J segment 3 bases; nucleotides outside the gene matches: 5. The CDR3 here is CASSRAGLAGEETQYF. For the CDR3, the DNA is TGCGCCAGCAGCAGGGCGGGACTAGCGGGAGAAGAGACCCAGTACTTC.

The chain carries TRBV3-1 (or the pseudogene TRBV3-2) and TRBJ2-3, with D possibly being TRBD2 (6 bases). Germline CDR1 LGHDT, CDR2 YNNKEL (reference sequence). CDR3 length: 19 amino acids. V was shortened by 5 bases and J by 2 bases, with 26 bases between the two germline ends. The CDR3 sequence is CASSGYFSGETSSTDTQYF. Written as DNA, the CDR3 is TGTGCCAGCAGCGGGTATTTTAGCGGAGAGACCTCTTCCACAGATACGCAGTATTTT.

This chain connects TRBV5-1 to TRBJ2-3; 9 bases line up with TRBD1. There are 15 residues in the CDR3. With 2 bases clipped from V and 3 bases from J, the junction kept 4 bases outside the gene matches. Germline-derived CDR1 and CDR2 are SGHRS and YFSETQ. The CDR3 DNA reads TGCGCCAGCAGCTTACAGGGGGCGACAACAGATACGCAGTATTTT. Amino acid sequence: CASSLQGATTDTQYF.

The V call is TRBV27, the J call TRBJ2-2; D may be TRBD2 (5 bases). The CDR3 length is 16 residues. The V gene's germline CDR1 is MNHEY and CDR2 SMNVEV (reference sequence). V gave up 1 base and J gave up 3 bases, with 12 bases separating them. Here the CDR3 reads CASSLYQTGDTGELFF. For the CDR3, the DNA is TGTGCCAGCAGTTTATATCAGACCGGGGACACCGGGGAGCTGTTTTTT.

The CDR3: CASSHGTSGYEQYF. Written as DNA, the CDR3 is TGTGCCAGCAGCCATGGGACTAGCGGCTACGAGCAGTACTTC. This chain uses TRBV5-6 with TRBJ2-7, with 11 nucleotides matching TRBD2. Trimming cost V 4 bases and J 3 bases; bases outside gene matches: 3. Germline CDR1 reads SGHDT; CDR2 reads YYEEEE. The CDR3 spans 14 residues.

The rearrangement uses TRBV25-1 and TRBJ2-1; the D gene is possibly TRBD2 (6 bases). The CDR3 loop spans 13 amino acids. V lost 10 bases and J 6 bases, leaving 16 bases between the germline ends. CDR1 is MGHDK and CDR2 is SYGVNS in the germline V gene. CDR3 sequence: CATQVGGGNEQFF. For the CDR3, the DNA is TGTGCCACCCAGGTTGGGGGAGGCAATGAGCAGTTCTTC.

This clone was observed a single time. CDR3 nucleotides: TGTGCCAGCAGCTTATATGAGGGAGGGTCTTTCTTT. Translation: CASSLYEGGSFF. V and J are TRBV11-2 and TRBJ1-1; D call uncertain. This CDR3 spans 12 amino acids. Trimming left V 2 bases short and J 12 bases short, with 13 bases between. The germline V gene has CDR1 SGHAT and CDR2 FQNNGV.

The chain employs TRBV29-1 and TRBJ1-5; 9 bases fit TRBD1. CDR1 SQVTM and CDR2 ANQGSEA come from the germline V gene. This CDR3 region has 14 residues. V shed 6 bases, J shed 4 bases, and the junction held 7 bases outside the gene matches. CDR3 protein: CSVTGTGLNQPQHF. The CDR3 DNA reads TGCAGCGTCACCGGGACAGGGCTAAATCAGCCCCAGCATTTT.

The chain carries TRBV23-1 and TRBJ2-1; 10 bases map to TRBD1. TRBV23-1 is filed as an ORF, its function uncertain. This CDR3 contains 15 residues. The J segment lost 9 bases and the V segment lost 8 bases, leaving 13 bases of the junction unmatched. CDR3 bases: TGCGCCAGCCGCGACAGGGGGCCGTATAAGTGTGAGCAGTTCTTC. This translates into CASRDRGPYKCEQFF.

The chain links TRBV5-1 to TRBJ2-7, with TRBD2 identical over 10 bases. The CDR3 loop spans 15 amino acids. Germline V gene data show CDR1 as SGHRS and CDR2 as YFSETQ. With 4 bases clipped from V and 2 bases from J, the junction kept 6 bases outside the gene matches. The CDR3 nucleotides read TGCGCCAGCAGCACCACTAGCGGGGCAGCCTACGAGCAGTACTTC. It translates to CASSTTSGAAYEQYF.

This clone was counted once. CDR3 nucleotides: TGCGCCAGCAGCATGACTAGCGGGAGTGAGGGCGAGCAGTACTTC. This sequence encodes CASSMTSGSEGEQYF. The chain recombines TRBV5-1 with TRBJ2-7; 12 nucleotides agree with TRBD2. Germline loops: CDR1 SGHRS, CDR2 YFSETQ. J was trimmed by 6 bases and V by 4 bases; bases with no gene match: 8. This CDR3 spans 15 amino acids. Full variable domain (rest looked up from reference TRBV5-1 and TRBJ2-7): KAGVTQTPRYLIKTRGQQVTLSCSPISGHRSVSWYQQTPGQGLQFLFEYFSETQRNKGNFPGRFSGRQFSNSRSEMNVSTLELGDSALYLCASSMTSGSEGEQYFGPGTRLTVT.

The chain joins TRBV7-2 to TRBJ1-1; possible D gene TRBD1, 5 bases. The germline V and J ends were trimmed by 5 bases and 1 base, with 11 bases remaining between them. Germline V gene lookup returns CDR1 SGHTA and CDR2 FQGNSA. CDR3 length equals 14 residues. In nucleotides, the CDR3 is TGTGCCAGCAGCCCCGGGACTGCGAACACTGAAGCTTTCTTT. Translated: CASSPGTANTEAFF.